Described below is a single T cell receptor (beta chain) sequence and its context. This CDR3 is 18 amino acids long. Germline loops: CDR1 SGHNT, CDR2 YENEEA. Trimming left V 0 bases short and J 7 bases short, with 22 bases between. The repertoire was sequenced with immunoSEQ multiplex PCR; TCRdb's copy has only in-frame clones and lacks some. The table includes 60,000 or so clones, 90% detected once. This specimen belongs to a study of T cell changes during pregnancy in multiple sclerosis. The chain combines TRBV11-3 with TRBJ2-1, with D perhaps matching TRBD1 (7 bases). This TCR was sampled from a female donor in good health, enrolled as a control in a pregnancy study. This specimen consisted of peripheral blood, obtained in the second trimester of pregnancy. The CDR3 DNA reads TGTGCCAGCAGCTTAGATCAGGGGGGCTCCGCCAAAGGTAATGAGCAGTTCTTC. It specifies CASSLDQGGSAKGNEQFF.